Sequencing of this T cell receptor (beta chain) was carried out in a study of OX40 agonist ivuxolimab in advanced cancers. Broadly, across the study: Ivuxolimab was a fully human IgG2 agonistic monoclonal antibody targeting the costimulatory receptor OX40 (CD134). Intravenous ivuxolimab was administered to patients every 2 weeks at six dose levels: 0.01, 0.1, 0.3, 1.5, 3 and 10 mg/kg. Of the roughly 51 patients in dose escalation, 19 had hepatocellular carcinoma, some 15 had melanoma, 9 had renal cell carcinoma and 9 had head and neck cancer. In the dose-escalation cohort, 82.7% of patients were male, and the mean age was 60 years with a range of roughly 20 to 80. Patients were allowed to have had prior anti-PD-1, anti-PD-L1 or anti-CTLA-4 therapy, and 40% to 45% of the dose-escalation patients had previously received checkpoint inhibitors. The monotherapy dose-escalation portion (N ≈ 52 patients) of the phase I ivuxolimab trial is reported in the paper. Peripheral TCRbeta sequencing aimed to test whether ivuxolimab altered TCR sequence diversity and caused clonal T-cell expansion. Partial responses occurred in three dose-escalation patients, of whom one had hepatocellular carcinoma and two had cutaneous melanoma. Overall study results and their limits: In the 0.1-3.0 mg/kg groups, partial responders had among the lowest normalized peripheral clonal expansion, particularly in CD8+ T cells. After ivuxolimab, CD8+ T cells had more expanded clones than CD4+ T cells on average. The antigen specificity of the clonally expanded peripheral T cells was not determined. Low levels of normalized T-cell clonal expansion were also shown by some nonresponding patients. At doses from 0.1 to 3.0 mg/kg, clonal expansion was seen in both CD4+ and CD8+ blood T cells between baseline and week 6.

With respect to this clone: Its cognate antigen has yet to be identified. There are no base qualities to consult, and no much larger clone falls within one base.

Genomic DNA was extracted from sorted cells for sequencing of the TCRbeta CDR3 region. The immunoSEQ Assay was used for sequencing of TCRbeta CDR3 regions. TCRdb holds this immuneACCESS table with in-frame rearrangements only. Some clones are missing; in checked studies, unresolved V genes explain under half, and the rest has no known cause. The sample has around 100,000 clones on record, 75% to 95% of them singletons. The ten largest make up 0.31% of the sample. The CDR3 has 13 amino acids, counting the end cysteine and phenylalanine. The CDR3 DNA has 39 bases and is translated from base 1. Deletion took 1 base off V and 4 bases off J, with a span of 7 bases between the germline ends. In the germline V gene, CDR1 corresponds to MGHDK and CDR2 to SYGVNS. The trial excluded patients who had a history of autoimmune disease or who were on systemic immunosuppression. In every dose cohort, peripheral blood was drawn for TCR sequencing at baseline, cycle 4 day 1, and cycle 7 day 1. Samples came from an open-label, multicenter, first-in-human phase I dose-escalation trial of ivuxolimab. The trial enrolled adults with locally advanced or metastatic head and neck squamous cell, hepatocellular, melanoma or renal cell carcinoma. Before TCR sequencing, CD4+ T cells and CD8+ T cells were sorted from peripheral blood as separate populations.

The receptor comes from an adult with an advanced solid tumor such as melanoma, head and neck, liver or kidney cancer. The material was CD4+ or CD8+ T cells sorted from blood, obtained in a trial of the OX40 agonist ivuxolimab. The chain couples TRBV25-1 to TRBJ1-2; no D gene is confidently identified. In nucleotide form, the sequence is TGTGCCAGCAGTGAATCGAAGCCCTATGGCTACACCTTC. The translation is CASSESKPYGYTF.